This paragraph covers one TCR beta chain sequence. Sequence at one end of the junction differs from germline and may be a read error. The sample is drawn from a study of CD4 and CD8 cells across lung adenocarcinoma regions. Via MiXCR, TCRdb re-called the PCR reads, giving one row per CDR3 protein. This sample has some 25,000 distinct CDR3 sequences, with around half found just once. Samples came from patients with localized non-small cell lung adenocarcinoma. The source material was CD8+ T cells from the center of a lung tumor. The sequence was collected from a male donor with lung adenocarcinoma. The CD4 and CD8 labels of this study may be unreliable.

This CDR3 reads CAGSEMRGKVVQYF. The CDR3 DNA follows: TGTGCGGGCAGTGAGATGCGAGGGAAGGTCGTTCAGTACTTC. This chain joins TRBV10-2 and TRBJ2-4, with D possibly matching TRBD2 (5 bases). The length of the CDR3 is 14 residues. Germline loops: CDR1 WSHSY, CDR2 SAAADI.